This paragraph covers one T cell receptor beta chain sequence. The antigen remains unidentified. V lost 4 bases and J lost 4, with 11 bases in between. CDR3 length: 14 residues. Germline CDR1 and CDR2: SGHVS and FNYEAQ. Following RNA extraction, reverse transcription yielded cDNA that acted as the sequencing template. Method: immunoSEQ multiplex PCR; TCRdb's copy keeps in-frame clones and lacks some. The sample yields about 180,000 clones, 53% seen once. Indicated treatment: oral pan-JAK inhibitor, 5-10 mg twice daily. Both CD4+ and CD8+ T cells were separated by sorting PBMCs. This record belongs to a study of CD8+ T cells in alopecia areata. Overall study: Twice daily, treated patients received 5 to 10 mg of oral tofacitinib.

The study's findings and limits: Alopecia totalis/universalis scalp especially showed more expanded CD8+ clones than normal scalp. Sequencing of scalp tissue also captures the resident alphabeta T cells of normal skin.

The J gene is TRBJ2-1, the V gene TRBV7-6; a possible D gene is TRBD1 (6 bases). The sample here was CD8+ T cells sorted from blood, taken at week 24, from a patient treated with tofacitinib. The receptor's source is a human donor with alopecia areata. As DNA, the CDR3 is TGTGCCAGCAGCTCACCCGACAGGTACAATGAGCAGTTCTTC. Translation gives CASSSPDRYNEQFF.